This entry features one T cell receptor beta chain sequence. The entry originates in a study of blood T cell repertoires in COVID-19. Study summary: PBMCs, B-cell-depleted T cells, or T cells provided the cDNA or gDNA that made up the material.

Libraries were prepared by immunoSEQ multiplex PCR; TCRdb keeps only in-frame clonotypes and omits some of them. The sample includes hundreds of thousands of clones, roughly 89% of them seen just once. What was sequenced was PBMCs or T cells enriched from blood (not recorded which). The sequence was obtained from a woman younger than 35 with acute COVID-19.

This chain's CDR3 is CASSLTGENNEQFF. In nucleotides, the CDR3 is TGTGCCAGTAGTTTAACAGGGGAAAACAATGAGCAGTTCTTC. V usage is TRBV19 and J usage is TRBJ2-1, with TRBD1 matching over 7 bases. Trimming at V came to 5 bases and at J to 5 bases, leaving 6 bases not matched to a gene. Germline-derived CDR1 and CDR2 are LNHDA and SQIVND (reference sequence). The CDR3 is made up of 14 amino acids.